The 19 T cell receptor beta chains presented below share a single source sample, sequenced in a study of blood T cell repertoires in COVID-19. Here immunoSEQ multiplex PCR was the method, and the copy in TCRdb shows in-frame clones only, minus some. The table has fewer than 90,000 clones, about four fifths seen once. The sequencing sample was made of peripheral blood. These receptors were obtained from a man aged 55 to 70 with COVID-19, enrolled during active disease.

This clone was counted a few times. This rearrangement joins TRBV11-2 to TRBJ1-3; no clear D gene. V was shortened by 6 bases and J by 0 bases, with 9 bases between the two germline ends. The CDR3 spans 14 residues. Germline CDR1 reads SGHAT; CDR2 reads FQNNGV. CDR3 amino acids: CASRPTASGNTIYF. The CDR3 DNA reads as TGTGCCAGCAGACCTACAGCCTCTGGAAACACCATATATTTT.

This clone showed up just a few times. The rearrangement links TRBV2 to TRBJ1-1; no clear D. Germline CDR1 SNHLY, CDR2 FYNNEI. V was cut by 4 bases and J by 2 bases, with 8 bases left in between. The CDR3 runs to 13 residues. The CDR3 DNA follows: TGTGCCAGCAGTGTGGACTTTAACACTGAAGCTTTCTTT. Its translation: CASSVDFNTEAFF.

This chain links TRBV5-5 with TRBJ1-1; TRBD1 might be the D (6 bases). Trimming took off 2 bases at V and 7 bases at J, with 12 bases between the two ends. From germline, CDR1 is SGHKS and CDR2 YYEKEE (reference sequence). There are 13 residues in the CDR3. This CDR3 reads CASSFSNRVEAFF. The CDR3 DNA follows: TGTGCCAGCAGCTTTTCCAACAGGGTTGAAGCTTTCTTT.

The chain recombines TRBV4-2 with TRBJ2-1; tentatively, D is TRBD2 (6 bases). The V end was cut by 1 base, the J end by 4 bases, with 8 bases between. This CDR3 comprises 14 residues. The germline gives CDR1 LGHNA, CDR2 YNFKEQ. For the CDR3, the DNA is TGTGCCAGCAGCCAAGCGGGAGTGTACAATGAGCAGTTCTTC. This translates into CASSQAGVYNEQFF.

The chain combines TRBV24-1 with TRBJ2-2; D perhaps matches TRBD2 (5 bases). This CDR3 spans 16 amino acids. Trimming shortened V by 2 bases and J by 3 bases, and 12 bases separated the two germline ends. Germline V gene lookup returns CDR1 KGHDR and CDR2 SFDVKD. The CDR3 spells CATSDSRRAYTGELFF. CDR3 in DNA: TGTGCCACCAGTGATTCCCGGCGGGCCTACACCGGGGAGCTGTTTTTT.

The V call is TRBV7-9, the J call TRBJ2-1; TRBD2 agrees at 14 bases. The trim removed 5 bases at V and 7 bases at J, leaving 7 bases unmatched. Per the germline V gene, CDR1 is SEHNR and CDR2 is FQNEAQ (reference sequence). This CDR3 contains 16 residues. The CDR3, as DNA: TGTGCCAGCAGCCCCGAGGGACTAGCGGGAGTAAATGAGCAGTTCTTC. Translating it yields CASSPEGLAGVNEQFF.

The chain recombines TRBV7-2 with TRBJ2-1; 13 bases agree with TRBD2. The germline V gene has CDR1 SGHTA and CDR2 FQGNSA. J was trimmed by 9 bases and V by 7 bases; bases with no gene match: 6. CDR3 length equals 14 residues. CDR3 coding DNA: TGTGCCAGCACTTGGACTAGCGGGAGAAGTGAGCAGTTCTTC. This encodes CASTWTSGRSEQFF.

The chain recombines TRBV7-9 with TRBJ1-1; D call uncertain. CDR3 size: 14 residues. Germline V gene lookup returns CDR1 SEHNR and CDR2 FQNEAQ (reference sequence). Trimming took off 4 bases at V and 1 base at J, with 10 bases between the two ends. The chain's CDR3 is CASSSVRQNTEAFF. The CDR3, as DNA: TGTGCCAGCAGCTCGGTGCGACAGAACACTGAAGCTTTCTTT.

The chain combines TRBV6-5 with TRBJ2-4; D might be TRBD2 (5 bases). CDR1 and CDR2 (germline): MNHEY, SVGAGI. This CDR3 comprises 15 residues. CDR3 coding DNA: TGTGGGACGGAGGATTGGGGATTAGCCAAAAACATTCAGTACTTC. It encodes CGTEDWGLAKNIQYF.

The genes are TRBV5-6 and TRBJ2-5, with 9 bases matching TRBD1. The length of the CDR3 is 14 residues. Germline-derived CDR1 and CDR2 are SGHDT and YYEEEE. The trim removed 4 bases at V and 3 bases at J, leaving 4 bases unmatched. The CDR3 region has the DNA TGTGCCAGCAGCCCAAGGACAGGGGAAGAGACCCAGTACTTC. Translated: CASSPRTGEETQYF. The variable domain in full, completed from reference TRBV5-6 and TRBJ2-5, reads DAGVTQSPTHLIKTRGQQVTLRCSPKSGHDTVSWYQQALGQGPQFIFQYYEEEERQRGNFPDRFSGHQFPNYSSELNVNALLLGDSALYLCASSPRTGEETQYFGPGTRLLVL.

The J gene is TRBJ2-1, the V gene TRBV7-9, with 7 bases matching TRBD2. After removal of 6 bases from V and 5 bases from J, the junction contained 10 bases not matched to a gene. The CDR3 contains 15 residues. CDR1 is SEHNR and CDR2 is FQNEAQ in the germline V gene (reference sequence). This chain's CDR3 is CASRPILAEDNEQFF. The CDR3 bases are TGTGCCAGCAGACCCATTCTAGCGGAGGACAATGAGCAGTTCTTC.

V gene TRBV19 combines with J gene TRBJ1-6, with D unclear. This CDR3 has 13 residues. Between the trimmed V and J ends, which lost 5 bases and 11 bases, there was a span of 13 bases. Germline V lookup: CDR1 LNHDA, CDR2 SQIVND (reference sequence). This CDR3 reads CASSFLTQTPLHF. CDR3 sequence (DNA): TGTGCCAGTAGTTTCCTCACACAAACACCCCTCCACTTT.

CDR3 DNA: TGTGCCACCAGTGGGCTAGTTGCCAATGAGCAGTTCTTC. Protein sequence: CATSGLVANEQFF. The gene calls are TRBV24-1 and TRBJ2-1; D is undetermined. V shed 5 bases and J shed 6 bases, with 10 bases lying between them. Germline V gene sequence: CDR1 KGHDR, CDR2 SFDVKD. The CDR3 has 13 residues.

This CDR3 reads CSDWRGEGTEAFF. The CDR3 coding sequence is TGCAGCGATTGGCGGGGGGAGGGCACTGAAGCTTTCTTT. The chain has TRBV29-1 and TRBJ1-1, with D maybe TRBD1 (5 bases). In germline, CDR1 is SQVTM, CDR2 ANQGSEA. The V end was cut by 7 bases, the J end by 4 bases, with 16 bases between. The CDR3 runs 13 residues.

This clone was observed once. The CDR3 DNA sequence: TGCAGTGCTAGTGGACAGGTCCCTGAAAAACTGTTTTTT. Translating gives CSASGQVPEKLFF. The chain is built from TRBV20-1 and TRBJ1-4; 7 bases map to TRBD1. Trimming cost V 3 bases and J 7 bases; bases outside gene matches: 5. Germline V gives CDR1 DFQATT, CDR2 SNEGSKA (reference sequence). The CDR3 has 13 residues.

This clone has a single count. The DNA is omitted, as the CDR3 cannot be located on it reliably, and the CDR3 follows TCRdb's listing. The chain carries TRBV27 and TRBJ2-2; the table's D call TRBD2 went unverified against the DNA. The CDR3 length is 17 residues, termini included. Germline V gives CDR1 MNHEY, CDR2 SMNVEV (reference sequence). Here the CDR3 reads CASSSSGSGGAVGELFF.

The J gene is TRBJ2-1, the V gene TRBV20-1; possible D gene TRBD2, 6 bases. CDR1 DFQATT and CDR2 SNEGSKA come from the germline V gene (reference sequence). The V end lost 3 bases, the J end lost 7 bases, and 19 bases lay between the germline ends. The CDR3 extends over 15 amino acids. The CDR3 sequence: CSASPRLGGGNEQFF. CDR3 DNA sequence: TGCAGTGCTAGTCCCCGTCTCGGGGGAGGAAATGAGCAGTTCTTC.

This clone was detected once. The chain couples TRBV7-2 to TRBJ2-5, with TRBD1 matching over 8 bases. Germline V gene data show CDR1 as SGHTA and CDR2 as FQGNSA. The J segment lost 5 bases and the V segment lost 0 bases, leaving 8 bases of the junction unmatched. The CDR3 runs to 16 residues. The CDR3 is CASSLAISGGWETQYF. CDR3 in DNA: TGTGCCAGCAGCTTAGCGATATCAGGGGGCTGGGAGACCCAGTACTTC.

The rearrangement joins TRBV20-1 to TRBJ2-7; TRBD2 is a possible D gene (5 bases). Between the trimmed V and J ends, which lost 3 bases and 2 bases, there was a span of 11 bases. The CDR3 loop spans 13 amino acids. The V gene's germline CDR1 is DFQATT and CDR2 SNEGSKA (reference sequence). CDR3 in DNA: TGCAGTGCTAGTGGACTGATTACCTACGAGCAGTACTTC. It encodes CSASGLITYEQYF.